What follows describes a single TCR beta chain. The CDR3 covers 14 residues. The V and J ends lost 5 bases and 6 bases respectively, with 14 bases between them. Germline V gives CDR1 LGHNA, CDR2 YSLEER. Sequenced by immunoSEQ multiplex PCR; TCRdb stores in-frame clones only, minus some. The sample has under 250,000 clones; just under 90% are singletons. This record comes from a study of blood T cell repertoires in COVID-19. Study-level background: In each case, the material was cDNA or gDNA derived from T cells, B-cell-depleted T cells, or PBMCs.

The source of this sequence is a man aged 30 to 39 with COVID-19, enrolled during active disease. Material: peripheral blood. The V and J genes are TRBV4-3 and TRBJ2-1, with D unclear. CDR3 amino acids: CASSEYFSGNEQFF. The CDR3, as DNA: TGCGCCAGCAGCGAGTACTTCTCGGGCAATGAGCAGTTCTTC.